These 6 T cell receptor beta chains were all obtained from the same sample, sequenced in a study of CD8+ T cells in alopecia areata. Extraction and reverse transcription of RNA yielded cDNA as the sequencing template. Here immunoSEQ multiplex PCR was the method, and the copy in TCRdb shows in-frame clones only, minus some. The sample shows about 140,000 clones, 51% of them seen only once. This specimen consisted of CD4+ T cells sorted from blood, obtained at week 0. Receptors were obtained from a human donor with alopecia areata.

The J gene is TRBJ1-2, the V gene TRBV30, with unresolved D. With 0 bases removed from V and 6 bases from J, the gap between germline ends came to 14 bases. The germline V gene encodes CDR1 GTSNPN and CDR2 SVGIG (reference sequence). The CDR3 runs 14 residues. CDR3 amino acids: CAWSVSGQVHGYTF. The CDR3 DNA reads TGTGCCTGGAGTGTAAGTGGGCAGGTTCATGGCTACACCTTC.

The chain employs TRBV29-1 and TRBJ2-5, with 11 bases aligning to TRBD2. V lost 7 bases to trimming and J lost 9 bases; unmatched junction nucleotides: 10. Germline-derived CDR1 and CDR2 are SQVTM and ANQGSEA. This CDR3 region has 13 residues. CDR3 in DNA: TGCAGCGCCGAAGGTAGCGGGAGGGGTTCCCAGTACTTC. As protein: CSAEGSGRGSQYF. Filled out from reference TRBV29-1 and TRBJ2-5, the complete variable domain reads SAVISQKPSRDICQRGTSLTIQCQVDSQVTMMFWYRQQPGQSLTLIATANQGSEATYESGFVIDKFPISRPNLTFSTLTVSNMSPEDSSIYLCSAEGSGRGSQYFGPGTRLLVL.

This chain connects TRBV29-1 to TRBJ2-1; D may match TRBD1 or TRBD2 (7 bases each). Germline V gene sequence: CDR1 SQVTM, CDR2 ANQGSEA. The CDR3 spans 12 residues. Trimming cost V 7 bases and J 7 bases, with 14 bases left between them. CDR3 protein: CSAIQGGNEQFF. The CDR3 DNA sequence: TGCAGCGCTATTCAGGGGGGGAATGAGCAGTTCTTC.

The gene calls are TRBV14 and TRBJ2-5, with a weak D call TRBD1 (6 bases). Trimming stripped 5 bases from V and 7 bases from J, with 11 bases between. The CDR3 is made up of 12 amino acids. Germline V lookup: CDR1 SGHDN, CDR2 FVKESK. The CDR3 DNA reads as TGTGCCAGCAGCTACAGGGTTGGGACCCAGTACTTC. It translates to CASSYRVGTQYF.

The chain has TRBV5-1 and TRBJ2-7; maybe TRBD1 (6 bases). The CDR3 extends over 15 amino acids. Germline lookup yields CDR1 SGHRS and CDR2 YFSETQ. V lost 4 bases and J 6 bases, leaving 20 bases between the germline ends. CDR3 coding DNA: TGCGCCAGCAGCCTCAGGGGCGATCGGTACGTCGAGCAGTACTTC. It codes for CASSLRGDRYVEQYF.

The rearrangement links TRBV30 to TRBJ1-1; D is ambiguous. This CDR3 is built from 14 residues. The V and J ends lost 0 bases and 12 bases respectively, with 20 bases between them. Per the germline V gene, CDR1 is GTSNPN and CDR2 is SVGIG (reference sequence). This chain's CDR3 is CAWSVVQLRAHPFF. The CDR3 coding sequence is TGTGCCTGGAGTGTGGTCCAACTTAGGGCTCATCCTTTCTTT.